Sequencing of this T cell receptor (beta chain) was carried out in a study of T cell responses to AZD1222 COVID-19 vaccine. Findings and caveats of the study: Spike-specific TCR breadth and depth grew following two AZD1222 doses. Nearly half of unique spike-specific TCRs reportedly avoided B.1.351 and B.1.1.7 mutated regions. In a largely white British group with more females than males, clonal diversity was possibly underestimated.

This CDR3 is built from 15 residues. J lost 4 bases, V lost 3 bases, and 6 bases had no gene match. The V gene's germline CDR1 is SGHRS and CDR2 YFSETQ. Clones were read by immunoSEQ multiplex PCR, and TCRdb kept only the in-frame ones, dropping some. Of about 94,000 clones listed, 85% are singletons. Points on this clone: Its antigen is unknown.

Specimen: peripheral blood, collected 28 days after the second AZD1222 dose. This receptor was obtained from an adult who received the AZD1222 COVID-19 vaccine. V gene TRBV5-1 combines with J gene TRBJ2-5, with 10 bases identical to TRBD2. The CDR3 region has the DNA TGCGCCAGCAGCTCTAGCGGGAGAGGAGGAGAGACCCAGTACTTC. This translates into CASSSSGRGGETQYF. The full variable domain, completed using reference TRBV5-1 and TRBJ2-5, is KAGVTQTPRYLIKTRGQQVTLSCSPISGHRSVSWYQQTPGQGLQFLFEYFSETQRNKGNFPGRFSGRQFSNSRSEMNVSTLELGDSALYLCASSSSGRGGETQYFGPGTRLLVL.